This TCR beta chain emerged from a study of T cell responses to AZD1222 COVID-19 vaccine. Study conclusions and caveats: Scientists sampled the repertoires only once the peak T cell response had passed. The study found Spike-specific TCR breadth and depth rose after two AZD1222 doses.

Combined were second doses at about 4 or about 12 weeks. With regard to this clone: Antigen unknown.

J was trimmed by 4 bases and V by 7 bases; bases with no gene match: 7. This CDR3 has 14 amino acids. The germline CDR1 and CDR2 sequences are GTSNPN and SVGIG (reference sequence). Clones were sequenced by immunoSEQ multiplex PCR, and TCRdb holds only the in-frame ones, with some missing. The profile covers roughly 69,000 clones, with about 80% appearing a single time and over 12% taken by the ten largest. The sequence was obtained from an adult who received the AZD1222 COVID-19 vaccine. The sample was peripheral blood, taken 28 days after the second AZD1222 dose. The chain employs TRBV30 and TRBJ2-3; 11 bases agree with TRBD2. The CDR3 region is CASDTSGGPDTQYF. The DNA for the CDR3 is TGTGCCTCGGACACTAGCGGGGGTCCAGATACGCAGTATTTT.